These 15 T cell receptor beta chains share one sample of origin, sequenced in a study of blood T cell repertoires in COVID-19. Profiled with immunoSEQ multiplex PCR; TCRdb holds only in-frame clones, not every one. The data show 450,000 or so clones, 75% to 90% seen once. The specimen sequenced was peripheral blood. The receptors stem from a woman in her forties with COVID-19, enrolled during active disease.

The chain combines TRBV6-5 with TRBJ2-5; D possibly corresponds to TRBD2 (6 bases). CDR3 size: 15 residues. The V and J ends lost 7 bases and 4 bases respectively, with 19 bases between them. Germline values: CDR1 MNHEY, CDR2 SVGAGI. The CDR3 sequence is CASTQGYRETETQYF. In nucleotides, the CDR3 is TGTGCCAGCACCCAAGGGTATCGGGAGACAGAGACCCAGTACTTC.

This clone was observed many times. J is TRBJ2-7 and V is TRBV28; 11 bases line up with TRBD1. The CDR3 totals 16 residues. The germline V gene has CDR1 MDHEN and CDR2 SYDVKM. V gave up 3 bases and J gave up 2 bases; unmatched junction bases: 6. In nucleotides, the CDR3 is TGTGCCAGCAGTTTTTTATGGGGACAGGGGGCCTACGAGCAGTACTTC. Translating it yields CASSFLWGQGAYEQYF.

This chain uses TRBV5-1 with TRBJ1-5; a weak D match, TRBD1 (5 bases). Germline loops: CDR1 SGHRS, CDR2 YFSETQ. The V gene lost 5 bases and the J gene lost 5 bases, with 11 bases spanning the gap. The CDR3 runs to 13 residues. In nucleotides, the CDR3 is TGCGCCAGCAGTCCAGGGATGGATCAGCCCCAGCATTTT. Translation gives CASSPGMDQPQHF.

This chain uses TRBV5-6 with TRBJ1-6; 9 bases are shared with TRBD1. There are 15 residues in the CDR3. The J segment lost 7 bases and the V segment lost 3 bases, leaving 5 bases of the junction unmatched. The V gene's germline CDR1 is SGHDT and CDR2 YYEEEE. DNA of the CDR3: TGTGCCAGCAGCTCGTCCGGGACAGGGAATTCACCCCTCCACTTT. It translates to CASSSSGTGNSPLHF.

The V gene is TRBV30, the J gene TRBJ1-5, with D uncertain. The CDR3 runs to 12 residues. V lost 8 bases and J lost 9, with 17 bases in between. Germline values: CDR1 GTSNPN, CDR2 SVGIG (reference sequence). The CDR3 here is CAVGHPKSPQHF. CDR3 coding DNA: TGTGCCGTGGGCCACCCAAAATCGCCCCAGCATTTT.

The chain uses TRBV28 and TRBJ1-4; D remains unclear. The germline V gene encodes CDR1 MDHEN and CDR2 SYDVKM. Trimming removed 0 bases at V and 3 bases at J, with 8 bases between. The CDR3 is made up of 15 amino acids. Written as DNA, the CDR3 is TGTGCCAGCAGTTTATGGCGTGGAGCTAATGAAAAACTGTTTTTT. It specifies CASSLWRGANEKLFF.

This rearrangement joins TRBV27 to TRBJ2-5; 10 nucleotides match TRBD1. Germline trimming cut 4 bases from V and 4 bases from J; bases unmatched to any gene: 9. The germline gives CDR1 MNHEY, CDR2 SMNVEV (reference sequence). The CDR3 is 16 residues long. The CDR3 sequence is CASSSPGQGRGETQYF. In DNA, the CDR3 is TGTGCCAGCAGTTCACCGGGACAGGGGAGGGGAGAGACCCAGTACTTC.

The CDR3 here is CASSLEYRQGGVYQPQHF. CDR3 nucleotides: TGTGCCAGCAGCTTAGAGTATCGGCAGGGGGGAGTGTATCAGCCCCAGCATTTT. The J gene is TRBJ1-5, the V gene TRBV7-2; 7 bases map to TRBD1. J gave up 5 bases and V 1 base, and 14 bases lay outside the gene matches. CDR1 is SGHTA, CDR2 FQGNSA, per germline. This CDR3 has 18 amino acids.

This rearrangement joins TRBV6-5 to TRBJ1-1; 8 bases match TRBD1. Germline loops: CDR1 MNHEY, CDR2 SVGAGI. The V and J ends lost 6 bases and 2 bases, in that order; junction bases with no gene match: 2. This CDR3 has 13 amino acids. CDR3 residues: CASRGTGNTEAFF. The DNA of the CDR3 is TGTGCCAGCAGGGGGACAGGCAACACTGAAGCTTTCTTT.

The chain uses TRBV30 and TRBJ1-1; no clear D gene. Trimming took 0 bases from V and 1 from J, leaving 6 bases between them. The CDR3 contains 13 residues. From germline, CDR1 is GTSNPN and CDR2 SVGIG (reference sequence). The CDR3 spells CAWSVGRNTEAFF. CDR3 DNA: TGTGCCTGGAGTGTAGGGAGGAACACTGAAGCTTTCTTT.

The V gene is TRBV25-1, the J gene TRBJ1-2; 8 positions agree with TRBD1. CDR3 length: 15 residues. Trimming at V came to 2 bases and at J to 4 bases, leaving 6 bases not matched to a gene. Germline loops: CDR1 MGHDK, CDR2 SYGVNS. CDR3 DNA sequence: TGTGCCAGCAGTGAAGGTAGGACAGGGACCTATGGCTACACCTTC. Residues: CASSEGRTGTYGYTF.

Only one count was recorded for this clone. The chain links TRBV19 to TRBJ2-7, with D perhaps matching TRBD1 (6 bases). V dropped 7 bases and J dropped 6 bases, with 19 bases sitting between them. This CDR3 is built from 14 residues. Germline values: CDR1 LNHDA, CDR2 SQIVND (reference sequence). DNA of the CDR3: TGTGCCAGTACCCTTGAGGGGGTTACCTGCGAGCAGTACTTC. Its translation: CASTLEGVTCEQYF.

The CDR3 coding sequence is TGCAGTGCTAGTAAATCCACCCTAGAAGCTTTCTTT. It encodes CSASKSTLEAFF. The chain employs TRBV20-1 and TRBJ1-1; no reliable D call. Germline V gene data show CDR1 as DFQATT and CDR2 as SNEGSKA (reference sequence). This CDR3 region has 12 residues. V lost 3 bases, J lost 8 bases, and 13 bases lay in between.

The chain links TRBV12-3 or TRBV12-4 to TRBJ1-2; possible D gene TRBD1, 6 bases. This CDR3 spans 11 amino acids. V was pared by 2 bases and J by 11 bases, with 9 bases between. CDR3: CASSLRQEYTF. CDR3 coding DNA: TGTGCCAGCAGTTTAAGACAGGAATACACCTTC.

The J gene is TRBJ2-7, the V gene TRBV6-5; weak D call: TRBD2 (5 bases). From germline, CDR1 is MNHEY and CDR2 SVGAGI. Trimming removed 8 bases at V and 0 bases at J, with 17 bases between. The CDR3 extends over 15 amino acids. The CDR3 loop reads CASAVVAGSSYEQYF. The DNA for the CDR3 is TGTGCCAGCGCTGTTGTGGCTGGGAGCTCCTACGAGCAGTACTTC.